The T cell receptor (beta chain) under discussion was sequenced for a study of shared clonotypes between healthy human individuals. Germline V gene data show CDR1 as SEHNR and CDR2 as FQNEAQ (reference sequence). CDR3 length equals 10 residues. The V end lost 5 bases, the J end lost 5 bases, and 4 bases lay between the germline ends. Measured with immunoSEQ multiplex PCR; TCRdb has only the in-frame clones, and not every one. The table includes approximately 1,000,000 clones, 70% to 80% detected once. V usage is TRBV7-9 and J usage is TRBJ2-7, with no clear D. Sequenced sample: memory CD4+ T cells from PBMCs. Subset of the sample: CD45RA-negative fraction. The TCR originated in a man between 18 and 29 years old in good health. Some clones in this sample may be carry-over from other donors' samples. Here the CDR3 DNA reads TGTGCCAGCAGCGGTAACGAGCAGTACTTC. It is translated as CASSGNEQYF. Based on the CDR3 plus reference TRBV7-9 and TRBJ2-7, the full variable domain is DTGVSQNPRHKITKRGQNVTFRCDPISEHNRLYWYRQTLGQGPEFLTYFQNEAQLEKSRLLSDRFSAERPKGSFSTLEIQRTEQGDSAMYLCASSGNEQYFGPGTRLTVT.